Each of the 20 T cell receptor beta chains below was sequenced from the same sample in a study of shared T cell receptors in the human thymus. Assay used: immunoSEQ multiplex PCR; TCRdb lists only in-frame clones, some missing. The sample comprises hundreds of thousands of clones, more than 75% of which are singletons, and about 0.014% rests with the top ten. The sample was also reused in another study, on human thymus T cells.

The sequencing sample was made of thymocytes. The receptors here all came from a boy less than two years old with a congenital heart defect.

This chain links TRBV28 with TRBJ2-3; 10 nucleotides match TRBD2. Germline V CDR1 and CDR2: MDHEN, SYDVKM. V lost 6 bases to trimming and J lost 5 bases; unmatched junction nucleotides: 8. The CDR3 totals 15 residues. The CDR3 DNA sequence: TGTGCCAGCAGCCGGACTAGCGGAGGATTAGATACGCAGTATTTT. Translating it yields CASSRTSGGLDTQYF.

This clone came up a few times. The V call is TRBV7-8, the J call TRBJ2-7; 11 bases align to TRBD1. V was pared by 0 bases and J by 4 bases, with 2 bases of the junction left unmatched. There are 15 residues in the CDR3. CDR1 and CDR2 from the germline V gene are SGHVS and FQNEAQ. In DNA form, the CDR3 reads TGTGCCAGCAGCTTAGCGGGACAGGGGGTGTACGAGCAGTACTTC. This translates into CASSLAGQGVYEQYF.

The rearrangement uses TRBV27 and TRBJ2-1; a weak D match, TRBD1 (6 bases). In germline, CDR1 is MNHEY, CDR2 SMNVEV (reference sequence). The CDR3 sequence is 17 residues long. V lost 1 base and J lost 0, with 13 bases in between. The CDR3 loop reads CASSLYPRGGSYNEQFF. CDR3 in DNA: TGTGCCAGCAGTTTATACCCTCGAGGGGGCTCCTACAATGAGCAGTTCTTC.

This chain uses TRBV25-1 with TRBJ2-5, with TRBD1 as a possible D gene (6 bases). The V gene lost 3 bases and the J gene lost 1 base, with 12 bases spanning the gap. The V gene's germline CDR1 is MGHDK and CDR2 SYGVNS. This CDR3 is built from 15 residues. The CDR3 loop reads CASSDRGPSQETQYF. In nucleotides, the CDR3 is TGTGCCAGCAGTGACAGGGGCCCGTCCCAAGAGACCCAGTACTTC.

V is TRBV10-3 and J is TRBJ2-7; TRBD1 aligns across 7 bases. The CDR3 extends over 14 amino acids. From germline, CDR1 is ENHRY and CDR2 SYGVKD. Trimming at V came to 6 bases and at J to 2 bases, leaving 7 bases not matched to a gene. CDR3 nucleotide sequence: TGTGCCATCAGGTCGGGGACAGCTACCTACGAGCAGTACTTC. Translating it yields CAIRSGTATYEQYF.

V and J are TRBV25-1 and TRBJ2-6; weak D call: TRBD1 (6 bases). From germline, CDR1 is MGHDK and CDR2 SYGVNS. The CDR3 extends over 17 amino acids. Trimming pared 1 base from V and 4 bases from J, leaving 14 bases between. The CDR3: CASSEFGGPPGANVLTF. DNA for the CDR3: TGTGCCAGCAGTGAATTTGGGGGCCCACCCGGGGCCAACGTCCTGACTTTC.

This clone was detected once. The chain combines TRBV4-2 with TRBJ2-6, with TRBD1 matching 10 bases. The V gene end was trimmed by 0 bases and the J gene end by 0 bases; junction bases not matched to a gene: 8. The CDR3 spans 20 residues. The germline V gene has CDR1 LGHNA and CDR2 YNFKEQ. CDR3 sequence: CASSQEKRDRGLSGANVLTF. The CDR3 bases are TGTGCCAGCAGCCAAGAGAAGAGGGACAGGGGCCTCTCTGGGGCCAACGTCCTGACTTTC.

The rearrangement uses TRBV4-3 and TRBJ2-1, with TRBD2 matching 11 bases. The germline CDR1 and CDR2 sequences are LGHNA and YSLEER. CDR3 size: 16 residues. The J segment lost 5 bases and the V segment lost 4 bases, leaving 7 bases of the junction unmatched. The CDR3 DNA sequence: TGCGCCAGCAGCCCATTTAGCGGGAGGGAGGACAATGAGCAGTTCTTC. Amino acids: CASSPFSGREDNEQFF.

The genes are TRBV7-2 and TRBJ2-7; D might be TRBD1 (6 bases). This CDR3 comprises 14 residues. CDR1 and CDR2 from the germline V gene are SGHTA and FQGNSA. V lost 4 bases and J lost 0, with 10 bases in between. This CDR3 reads CASSSQGTSYEQYF. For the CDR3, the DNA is TGTGCCAGCAGCTCCCAGGGGACCTCCTACGAGCAGTACTTC.

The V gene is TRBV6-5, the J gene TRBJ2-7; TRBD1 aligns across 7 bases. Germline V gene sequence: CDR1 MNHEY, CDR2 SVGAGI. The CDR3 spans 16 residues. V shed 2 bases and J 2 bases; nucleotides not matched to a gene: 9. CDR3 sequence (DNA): TGTGCCAGCAGTTACAGCGACAGGGTAATAGCCTACGAGCAGTACTTC. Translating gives CASSYSDRVIAYEQYF.

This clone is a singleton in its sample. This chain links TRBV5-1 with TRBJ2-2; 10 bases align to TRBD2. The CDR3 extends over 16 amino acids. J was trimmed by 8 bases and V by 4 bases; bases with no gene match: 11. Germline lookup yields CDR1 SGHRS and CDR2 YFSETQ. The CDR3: CASSHTGTSAPGELFF. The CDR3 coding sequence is TGCGCCAGCAGCCATACCGGGACTAGCGCCCCAGGGGAGCTGTTTTTT.

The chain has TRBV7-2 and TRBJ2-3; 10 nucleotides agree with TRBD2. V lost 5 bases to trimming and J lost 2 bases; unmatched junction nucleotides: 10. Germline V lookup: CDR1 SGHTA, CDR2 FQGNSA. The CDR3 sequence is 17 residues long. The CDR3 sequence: CASSKPPLAGSTDTQYF. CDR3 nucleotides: TGTGCCAGCAGCAAACCCCCACTAGCGGGATCCACAGATACGCAGTATTTT.

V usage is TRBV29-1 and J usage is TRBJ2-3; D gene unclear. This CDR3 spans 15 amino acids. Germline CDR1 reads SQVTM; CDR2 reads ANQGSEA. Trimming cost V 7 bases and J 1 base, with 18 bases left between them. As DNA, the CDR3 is TGCAGCGCGGGTGGTGGCCCCACCCGCACAGATACGCAGTATTTT. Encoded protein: CSAGGGPTRTDTQYF.

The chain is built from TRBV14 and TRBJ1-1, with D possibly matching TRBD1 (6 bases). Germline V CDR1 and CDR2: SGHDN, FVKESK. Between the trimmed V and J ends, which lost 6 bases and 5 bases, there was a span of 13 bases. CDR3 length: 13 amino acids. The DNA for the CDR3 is TGTGCCAGCAGTGAGGGGACACCGACTGAAGCTTTCTTT. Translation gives CASSEGTPTEAFF.

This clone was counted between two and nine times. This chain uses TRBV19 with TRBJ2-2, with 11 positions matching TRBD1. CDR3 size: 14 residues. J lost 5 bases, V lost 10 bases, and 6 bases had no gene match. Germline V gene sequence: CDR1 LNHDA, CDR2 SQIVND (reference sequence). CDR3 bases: TGTGCCACCATGGGGACAGGGGGAACCGGGGAGCTGTTTTTT. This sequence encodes CATMGTGGTGELFF.

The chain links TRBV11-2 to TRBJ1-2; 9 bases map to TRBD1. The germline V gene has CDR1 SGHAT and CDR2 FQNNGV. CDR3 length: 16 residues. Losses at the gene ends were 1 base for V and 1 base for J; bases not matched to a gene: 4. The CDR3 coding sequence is TGTGCCAGCAGCTTAGTCAGGACAGGGGTTAACTATGGCTACACCTTC. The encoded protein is CASSLVRTGVNYGYTF.

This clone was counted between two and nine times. This CDR3 reads CASSLFATSGTSIYNEQFF. CDR3 bases: TGTGCCAGCAGCTTATTCGCGACATCCGGGACTAGCATTTACAATGAGCAGTTCTTC. This chain links TRBV11-2 with TRBJ2-1; 9 nucleotides agree with TRBD2. CDR1 is SGHAT, CDR2 FQNNGV, per germline. The trim removed 2 bases at V and 4 bases at J, leaving 15 bases unmatched. The CDR3 extends over 19 amino acids.

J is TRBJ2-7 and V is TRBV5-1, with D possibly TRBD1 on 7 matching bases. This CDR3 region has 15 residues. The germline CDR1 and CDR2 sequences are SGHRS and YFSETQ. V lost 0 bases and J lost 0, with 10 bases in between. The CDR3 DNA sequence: TGCGCCAGCAGCTTGGATCAGGGGGGCTCCTACGAGCAGTACTTC. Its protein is CASSLDQGGSYEQYF. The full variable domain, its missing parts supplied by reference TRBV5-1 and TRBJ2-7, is KAGVTQTPRYLIKTRGQQVTLSCSPISGHRSVSWYQQTPGQGLQFLFEYFSETQRNKGNFPGRFSGRQFSNSRSEMNVSTLELGDSALYLCASSLDQGGSYEQYFGPGTRLTVT.

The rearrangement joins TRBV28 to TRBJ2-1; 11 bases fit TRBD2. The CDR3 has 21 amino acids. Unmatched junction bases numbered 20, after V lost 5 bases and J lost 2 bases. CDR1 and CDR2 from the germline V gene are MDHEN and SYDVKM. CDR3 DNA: TGTGCCAGCAGTCCTTACCCCGTTTGGACTAGCGGGTTACACCCCTACAATGAGCAGTTCTTC. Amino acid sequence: CASSPYPVWTSGLHPYNEQFF. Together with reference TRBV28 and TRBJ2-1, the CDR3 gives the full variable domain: DVKVTQSSRYLVKRTGEKVFLECVQDMDHENMFWYRQDPGLGLRLIYFSYDVKMKEKGDIPEGYSVSREKKERFSLILESASTNQTSMYLCASSPYPVWTSGLHPYNEQFFGPGTRLTVL.

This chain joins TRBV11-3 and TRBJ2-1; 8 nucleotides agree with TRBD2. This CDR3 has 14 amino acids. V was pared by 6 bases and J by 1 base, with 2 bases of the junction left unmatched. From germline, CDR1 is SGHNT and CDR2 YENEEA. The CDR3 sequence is CASRVAGSYNEQFF. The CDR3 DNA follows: TGTGCCAGCAGAGTAGCGGGGTCCTACAATGAGCAGTTCTTC. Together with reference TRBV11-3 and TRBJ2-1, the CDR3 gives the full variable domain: EAGVVQSPRYKIIEKKQPVAFWCNPISGHNTLYWYLQNLGQGPELLIRYENEEAVDDSQLPKDRFSAERLKGVDSTLKIQPAELGDSAVYLCASRVAGSYNEQFFGPGTRLTVL.